This TCR beta chain derives from a study of blood T cells in healthy people across ages. Whole-study results and caveats: While age rose, TCR beta diversity per million T cells dropped in a roughly linear way.

The authors ran a second PCR of about 6 to 11 cycles using a sample-barcoded 5' primer and a J-beta primer mix. No fewer than 2.5 million CDR3-containing paired-end reads came from each sample. Using its own MiXCR run on the 5' RACE reads, TCRdb lists one record per CDR3 protein. The data hold about a million distinct CDR3 sequences, with around two fifths observed a single time. The sample holds a few counts of this clonotype. The target antigen is unknown. Trimming pared 7 bases from V and 1 base from J, leaving 13 bases between. The CDR3 covers 14 residues. Germline loops: CDR1 MDHEN, CDR2 SYDVKM. Whenever a sample was processed, at least 7 million PBMCs were isolated.

The clonotype comes from a young man in good health. The V call is TRBV28, the J call TRBJ1-2, with D possibly matching TRBD1 (5 bases). The sequenced material came from blood. The CDR3 is CASTRAGDNYGYTF. The CDR3 bases are TGTGCCAGCACCCGGGCGGGGGATAACTATGGCTACACCTTC.